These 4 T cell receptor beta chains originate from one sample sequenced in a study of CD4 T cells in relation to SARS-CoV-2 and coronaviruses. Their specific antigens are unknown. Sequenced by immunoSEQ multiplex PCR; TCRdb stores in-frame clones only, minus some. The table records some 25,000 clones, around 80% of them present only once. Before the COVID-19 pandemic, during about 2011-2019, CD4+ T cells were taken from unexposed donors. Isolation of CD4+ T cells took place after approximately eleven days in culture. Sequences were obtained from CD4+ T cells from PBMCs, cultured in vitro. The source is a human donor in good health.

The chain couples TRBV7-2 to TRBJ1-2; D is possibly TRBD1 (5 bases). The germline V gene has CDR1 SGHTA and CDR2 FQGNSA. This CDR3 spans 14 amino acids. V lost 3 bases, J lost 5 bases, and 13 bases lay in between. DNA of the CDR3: TGTGCCAGCAGCTTGGCGGGACCGACGTATGGCTACACCTTC. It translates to CASSLAGPTYGYTF.

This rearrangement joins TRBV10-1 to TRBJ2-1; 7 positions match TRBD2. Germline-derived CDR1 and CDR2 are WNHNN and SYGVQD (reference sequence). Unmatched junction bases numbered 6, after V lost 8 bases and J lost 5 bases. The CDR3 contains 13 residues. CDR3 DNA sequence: TGCGCCAGCCAGTCCGGGGGGAACAATGAGCAGTTCTTC. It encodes CASQSGGNNEQFF.

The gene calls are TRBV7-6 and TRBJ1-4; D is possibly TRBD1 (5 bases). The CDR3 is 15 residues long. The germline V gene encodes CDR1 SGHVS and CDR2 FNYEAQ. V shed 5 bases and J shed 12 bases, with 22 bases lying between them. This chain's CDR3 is CASSPAPGLMFELFF. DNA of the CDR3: TGTGCCAGCAGCCCAGCCCCGGGGCTCATGTTTGAACTGTTTTTT.

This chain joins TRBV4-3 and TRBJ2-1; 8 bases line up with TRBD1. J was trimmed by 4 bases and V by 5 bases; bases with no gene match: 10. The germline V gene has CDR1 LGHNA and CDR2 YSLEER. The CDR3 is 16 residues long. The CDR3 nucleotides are TGCGCCAGCAGCAGCCTTCCGGGACAGGCGTACAATGAGCAGTTCTTC. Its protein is CASSSLPGQAYNEQFF.